What follows are 27 T cell receptor beta chains derived from one specimen sequenced in a study of cytomegalovirus exposure and HLA in healthy donors. The PCR had 60 Vbeta and 13 Jbeta primers. Sequenced by immunoSEQ multiplex PCR; TCRdb stores in-frame clones only, minus some. The data hold roughly 200,000 clones, with approximately 86% observed a single time. Input material: PBMCs. The source of these receptors is a woman under 40 in good health and CMV-seronegative.

The chain combines TRBV11-2 with TRBJ2-7; TRBD1 matches 8 bases. The CDR3 runs 14 residues. J gave up 4 bases and V 1 base, and 3 bases lay outside the gene matches. Looked up from germline, CDR1 is SGHAT and CDR2 is FQNNGV. The CDR3 here is CASSLAGGEYEQYF. The DNA of the CDR3 is TGTGCCAGCAGCTTAGCAGGGGGCGAATACGAGCAGTACTTC.

The chain employs TRBV7-2 and TRBJ2-7, with TRBD1 matching 7 bases. The CDR3 spans 15 residues. CDR1 SGHTA and CDR2 FQGNSA come from the germline V gene. V was pared by 5 bases and J by 2 bases, with 9 bases of the junction left unmatched. CDR3 bases: TGTGCCAGCAGCCCGCGGACAGGACCGCCCTACGAGCAGTACTTC. As protein: CASSPRTGPPYEQYF.

CDR3 sequence: CASSKVLPARGFF. The CDR3 DNA reads TGTGCCAGCAGCAAAGTGTTGCCGGCCCGAGGGTTCTTC. The chain couples TRBV21-1 to TRBJ2-1; whether TRBD2, the table's D call, matches the DNA was not checked. TRBV21-1 is deemed a pseudogene. This CDR3 region has 13 residues.

V gene TRBV28 combines with J gene TRBJ2-7; 7 bases match TRBD1. The germline V gene has CDR1 MDHEN and CDR2 SYDVKM. This CDR3 has 16 amino acids. Trimming cost V 3 bases and J 4 bases; bases outside gene matches: 12. Here the CDR3 reads CASSLPGQKSWYEQYF. For the CDR3, the DNA is TGTGCCAGCAGTTTGCCGGGACAGAAGAGTTGGTACGAGCAGTACTTC.

The chain carries TRBV27 and TRBJ2-1; 8 bases are a match to TRBD2. Germline V CDR1 and CDR2: MNHEY, SMNVEV (reference sequence). This CDR3 has 14 amino acids. V lost 3 bases and J lost 8; bases outside the gene matches: 6. The CDR3 sequence is CASSFWASGHEQFF. CDR3 DNA: TGTGCCAGCAGTTTTTGGGCTAGCGGGCATGAGCAGTTCTTC.

The chain uses TRBV29-1 and TRBJ1-1; D is undetermined. The CDR3 has 12 amino acids. The V gene lost 4 bases and the J gene lost 1 base, with 7 bases spanning the gap. Germline loops: CDR1 SQVTM, CDR2 ANQGSEA. The CDR3 coding sequence is TGCAGCGTTGTACTTGGGAACACTGAAGCTTTCTTT. Amino acid sequence: CSVVLGNTEAFF.

The chain combines TRBV10-3 with TRBJ2-6; D may be TRBD1 (6 bases). The CDR3 consists of 17 residues. Trimming removed 0 bases from V and 4 bases from J, with 13 bases in between. Germline V gene sequence: CDR1 ENHRY, CDR2 SYGVKD. The CDR3 DNA reads TGTGCCATCAGTGAGTCACGAACAGGGCCCGGGGCCAACGTCCTGACTTTC. Amino acids: CAISESRTGPGANVLTF.

This chain links TRBV2 with TRBJ2-2; 10 bases map to TRBD1. The germline CDR1 and CDR2 sequences are SNHLY and FYNNEI. CDR3 length: 16 residues. Trimming took 7 bases from V and 4 from J; bases not matched to a gene: 9. The CDR3 DNA reads TGTGCCAGCACCTTAGACAGGGGGCATAGCACCGGGGAGCTGTTTTTT. This codes for CASTLDRGHSTGELFF.

The chain carries TRBV9 and TRBJ2-7; D not resolved. Trimming cost V 0 bases and J 2 bases, with 9 bases left between them. The CDR3 sequence is 14 residues long. Germline V gives CDR1 SGDLS, CDR2 YYNGEE. The CDR3 DNA follows: TGTGCCAGCAGCGTAGCTAGTACGGCCTACGAGCAGTACTTC. Its protein is CASSVASTAYEQYF.

This clone was recorded only once. This rearrangement joins TRBV28 to TRBJ2-1, with 9 bases aligning to TRBD2. The trim removed 2 bases at V and 8 bases at J, leaving 10 bases unmatched. The CDR3 loop spans 16 amino acids. Germline V lookup: CDR1 MDHEN, CDR2 SYDVKM. CDR3 in DNA: TGTGCCAGCAGTTTAAGGGGAGCGGGAGGTCGGGATGAGCAGTTCTTC. This translates into CASSLRGAGGRDEQFF.

The chain's CDR3 is CASSLGQGVYNEQFF. For the CDR3, the DNA is TGCGCCAGCAGCTTGGGACAGGGGGTTTACAATGAGCAGTTCTTC. This chain connects TRBV4-1 to TRBJ2-1, with TRBD1 matching 11 bases. CDR1 and CDR2 from the germline V gene are MGHRA and YSYEKL. V lost 5 bases, J lost 4 bases, and 4 bases stayed unmatched. The CDR3 sequence is 15 residues long.

J is TRBJ2-1 and V is TRBV19; 8 bases fit TRBD2. CDR3 length: 14 amino acids. J was trimmed by 4 bases and V by 6 bases; bases with no gene match: 5. CDR1 and CDR2 from the germline V gene are LNHDA and SQIVND (reference sequence). In DNA, the CDR3 is TGTGCCAGTAGCCCGACTAGCGATTACAATGAGCAGTTCTTC. Encoded protein: CASSPTSDYNEQFF.

The V gene is TRBV30, the J gene TRBJ2-5; 11 nucleotides match TRBD2. This CDR3 has 14 residues. Trimming at V came to 3 bases and at J to 4 bases, leaving 4 bases not matched to a gene. Germline V gene data show CDR1 as GTSNPN and CDR2 as SVGIG (reference sequence). The DNA for the CDR3 is TGTGCCTGGAGGGTAGCGGGGGGGCCAGAGACCCAGTACTTC. Translating it yields CAWRVAGGPETQYF. Supplemented by reference TRBV30 and TRBJ2-5, the full variable domain reads SQTIHQWPATLVQPVGSPLSLECTVEGTSNPNLYWYRQAAGRGLQLLFYSVGIGQISSEVPQNLSASRPQDRQFILSSKKLLLSDSGFYLCAWRVAGGPETQYFGPGTRLLVL.

This clone was recorded only once. V usage is TRBV18 and J usage is TRBJ2-7; D unresolved. CDR3 length: 13 residues. Germline values: CDR1 KGHSH, CDR2 LQKENI. V was trimmed by 1 base and J by 3 bases, leaving 7 bases between them. In DNA form, the CDR3 reads TGTGCCAGCTCACCACTATACAGCTACGAGCAGTACTTC. It encodes CASSPLYSYEQYF.

CDR3 in DNA: TGCGCCAGCAGCCCCTCCGGCGGGGACACGCAGTATTTT. It specifies CASSPSGGDTQYF. The chain employs TRBV5-1 and TRBJ2-3; D might be TRBD2 (6 bases). The CDR3 loop spans 13 amino acids. V was trimmed by 4 bases and J by 9 bases, leaving 15 bases between them. The V gene's germline CDR1 is SGHRS and CDR2 YFSETQ.

The chain recombines TRBV6-5 with TRBJ2-7; TRBD2 matches 7 bases. The CDR3 is made up of 14 amino acids. Germline CDR1 is MNHEY and CDR2 is SVGAGI. With V trimmed by 10 bases and J by 3 bases, 12 bases remained unmatched. CDR3 bases: TGTGCCACCGGCGAGCGGGAATCCCTCTACGAGCAGTACTTC. This gives the protein CATGERESLYEQYF.

The chain employs TRBV5-1 and TRBJ2-1; the match to TRBD2 covers 9 bases. In germline, CDR1 is SGHRS, CDR2 YFSETQ. V shed 0 bases and J 10 bases; nucleotides not matched to a gene: 8. CDR3 size: 15 residues. The CDR3 is CASSLAGIAGAEQFF. The CDR3 coding sequence is TGCGCCAGCAGCTTGGCCGGGATAGCGGGAGCCGAGCAGTTCTTC.

This clone turned up a few times. J is TRBJ2-7 and V is TRBV2, with D maybe TRBD1 (6 bases). This CDR3 is built from 16 residues. Germline V lookup: CDR1 SNHLY, CDR2 FYNNEI. The ends were cut back, 0 bases at V and 5 bases at J, with 17 bases in the middle. The CDR3: CASSEARQGRRNEQYF. The CDR3 DNA is TGTGCCAGCAGTGAAGCTCGGCAGGGGAGAAGAAACGAGCAGTACTTC.

V and J are TRBV5-4 and TRBJ2-3; D may be TRBD1 (5 bases). Germline CDR1 reads SGHNT; CDR2 reads YYREEE (reference sequence). V shed 2 bases and J shed 0 bases, with 7 bases lying between them. This CDR3 has 14 residues. The CDR3 sequence is CASSFPGSTDTQYF. The CDR3 coding sequence is TGTGCCAGCAGCTTCCCAGGGAGCACAGATACGCAGTATTTT.

This chain links TRBV19 with TRBJ2-1; D may be TRBD1 (6 bases). CDR3 length: 16 residues. V was clipped by 4 bases and J by 9 bases, with 22 bases between them. CDR1 and CDR2 (germline): LNHDA, SQIVND (reference sequence). For the CDR3, the DNA is TGTGCCAGTAGTACTTCGTCGGCAGGGGATGGCTTTGAGCAGTTCTTC. Its protein product is CASSTSSAGDGFEQFF.

V gene TRBV7-8 combines with J gene TRBJ2-5, with TRBD1 matching 9 bases. The germline V gene has CDR1 SGHVS and CDR2 FQNEAQ. The junction had 8 bases not matched to a gene; V was cut back by 7 bases and J by 5 bases. CDR3 length: 14 residues. Here the CDR3 DNA reads TGTGCCAGCAACCTACAGGGGGCAACGGAGACCCAGTACTTC. It encodes CASNLQGATETQYF.

J is TRBJ1-1 and V is TRBV5-6; D is perhaps TRBD1 (5 bases). The germline V and J ends were trimmed by 4 bases and 5 bases, with 21 bases remaining between them. CDR1 is SGHDT, CDR2 YYEEEE, per germline. The CDR3 length is 16 residues. CDR3 sequence (DNA): TGTGCCAGCAGCACCCTTATGGGGCGGGACGGGACTGAAGCTTTCTTT. Translated: CASSTLMGRDGTEAFF.

The CDR3 nucleotides read TGTGCCAGTCAAATAAGAAGCTTGACAGGGGGCGCCCCCGGGGAGCTGTTTTTT. Amino acids: CASQIRSLTGGAPGELFF. The chain joins TRBV28 to TRBJ2-2; TRBD1 matches 10 bases. Unmatched junction bases numbered 19, after V lost 9 bases and J lost 6 bases. Looked up from germline, CDR1 is MDHEN and CDR2 is SYDVKM. This CDR3 spans 18 amino acids.

The chain has TRBV7-9 and TRBJ2-7; the match to TRBD1 covers 8 bases. Germline V gives CDR1 SEHNR, CDR2 FQNEAQ (reference sequence). With V trimmed by 5 bases and J by 6 bases, 3 bases remained unmatched. This CDR3 comprises 12 residues. The CDR3 DNA reads TGTGCCAGCAGCGAGACAGGGGTCGAGCAGTACTTC. It is translated as CASSETGVEQYF.

The chain has TRBV5-1 and TRBJ2-3; 8 nucleotides match TRBD2. The CDR3 is 18 amino acids. V shed 0 bases, J shed 2 bases, and the junction held 11 bases outside the gene matches. In germline, CDR1 is SGHRS, CDR2 YFSETQ. The CDR3 nucleotides read TGCGCCAGCAGCTTGGGACGGGGGGGGGCAGGGACCACAGATACGCAGTATTTT. Protein product: CASSLGRGGAGTTDTQYF. Complete variable domain (other parts from reference TRBV5-1 and TRBJ2-3): KAGVTQTPRYLIKTRGQQVTLSCSPISGHRSVSWYQQTPGQGLQFLFEYFSETQRNKGNFPGRFSGRQFSNSRSEMNVSTLELGDSALYLCASSLGRGGAGTTDTQYFGPGTRLTVL.

The chain recombines TRBV5-1 with TRBJ2-1, with D possibly matching TRBD2 (5 bases). There are 16 residues in the CDR3. The germline V gene has CDR1 SGHRS and CDR2 YFSETQ. Between the trimmed V and J ends, which lost 4 bases and 2 bases, there was a span of 16 bases. CDR3 sequence: CASSPGDPRAYNEQFF. CDR3 coding DNA: TGCGCCAGCAGCCCCGGGGATCCCCGAGCCTACAATGAGCAGTTCTTC.

V gene TRBV19 combines with J gene TRBJ2-1; D is perhaps TRBD2 (6 bases). From germline, CDR1 is LNHDA and CDR2 SQIVND (reference sequence). This CDR3 spans 13 amino acids. The ends were cut back, 7 bases at V and 4 bases at J, with 11 bases in the middle. CDR3 sequence reads: CASTAGKYNEQFF. CDR3 nucleotide sequence: TGTGCCAGTACGGCGGGGAAGTACAATGAGCAGTTCTTC.